What follows is one T cell receptor (beta chain) and its context. Antigen specificity is unknown. Time point noted: sample taken at primary tumor resection. Extraction of whole RNA from tumor, nontumor lung or frozen PBMC preceded unsorted sequencing. Donors were around 70 untreated early-stage non-small cell lung cancer patients. V trimming: 5 bases; J trimming: 7 bases; junction bases outside the gene matches: 25. This CDR3 contains 19 residues. Germline assignment: CDR1 MNHEY and CDR2 SMNVEV (reference sequence). This sample was included in a study of spatial heterogeneity in lung cancer. As for the study in general: A unique TCR and UMI combination showed up more than ten times in raw reads, on average.

Every TCR cDNA molecule carried a tag that served as a unique molecular identifier. Each CDR3 protein is one row after TCRdb ran MiXCR on the 5' RACE reads. The sample carries about 85,000 distinct CDR3 sequences, 15% to 25% recorded once. The study, taken as a whole, reports: Tumor TCRs that were ubiquitous and expanded showed up in blood more at resection than follow-up.

Sequenced material: PBMCs, taken at surgery. This chain uses TRBV27 with TRBJ2-5; TRBD1 aligns across 7 bases. This TCR derives from a male donor with early-stage non-small cell lung cancer. This CDR3 reads CASSRWSDKTDRSEVTQYF. The CDR3 bases are TGTGCCAGCAGTCGATGGTCCGACAAGACGGACAGGTCGGAGGTGACCCAGTACTTC.